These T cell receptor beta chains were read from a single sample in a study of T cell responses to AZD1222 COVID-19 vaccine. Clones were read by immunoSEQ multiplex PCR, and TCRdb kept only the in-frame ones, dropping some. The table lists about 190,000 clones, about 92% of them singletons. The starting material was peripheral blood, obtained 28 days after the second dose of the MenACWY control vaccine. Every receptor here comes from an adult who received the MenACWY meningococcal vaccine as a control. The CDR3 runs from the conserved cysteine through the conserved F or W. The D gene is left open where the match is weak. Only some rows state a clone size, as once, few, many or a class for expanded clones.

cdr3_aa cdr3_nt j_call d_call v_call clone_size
CASSPKGGDYGYTF TGCGCCAGCAGCCCCAAAGGGGGGGACTATGGCTACACCTTC TRBJ1-2 NA TRBV5-1 NA
CAWSVRPVGYNSPLHF TGTGCCTGGAGTGTTCGGCCGGTGGGCTATAATTCACCCCTCCACTTT TRBJ1-6 NA TRBV30 once
CASSPLQYRDSQSGRADEQFF TGTGCCAGCAGCCCCCTCCAGTACCGGGACAGCCAAAGCGGGAGGGCCGATGAGCAGTTCTTC TRBJ2-1 TRBD2 TRBV3-1/TRBV3-2 NA
CASSQSVVFLQPQHF TGCGCCAGCAGTCAATCGGTAGTGTTCCTGCAGCCCCAGCATTTT TRBJ1-5 NA TRBV23-1 NA
CASSPWQGRSGNTIYF TGTGCCAGCAGCCCGTGGCAGGGGCGCTCTGGAAACACCATATATTTT TRBJ1-3 NA TRBV7-2 NA
CASSLANAGGYGYTF TGTGCCAGCAGCCTGGCGAATGCCGGGGGCTATGGCTACACCTTC TRBJ1-2 NA TRBV3-1/TRBV3-2 NA
CASSLSPDRVTSNEQFF TGTGCCAGCAGCTTATCTCCGGACAGGGTGACGTCCAATGAGCAGTTCTTC TRBJ2-1 TRBD1 TRBV11-2 NA
CASSFIGFEKQYF TGTGCCAGCAGTTTTATAGGGTTTGAGAAGCAGTACTTC TRBJ2-7 NA TRBV12-3/TRBV12-4 NA
CASSLNKGPRETQYF TGTGCCAGCAGCTTAAATAAGGGGCCGCGAGAGACCCAGTACTTC TRBJ2-5 NA TRBV7-3 NA
CASSSGQGFSYEQYF TGTGCCAGCAGTTCAGGACAGGGATTCTCCTACGAGCAGTACTTC TRBJ2-7 TRBD1 TRBV6-5 NA
CASSYYGAYEQYF TGTGCCAGCAGTTACTATGGCGCCTACGAGCAGTACTTC TRBJ2-7 NA TRBV6-2/TRBV6-3 NA
CAWGTGVGETQYF TGTGCCTGGGGGACAGGGGTTGGGGAGACCCAGTACTTC TRBJ2-5 TRBD1 TRBV30 NA
CASSSRWQVPREQYF TGTGCCAGCAGTTCGCGTTGGCAGGTCCCTCGGGAGCAGTACTTC TRBJ2-7 NA TRBV6-2/TRBV6-3 NA
CASSHRTDTQYF TGTGCCAGCAGCCACCGAACAGATACGCAGTATTTT TRBJ2-3 NA TRBV3-1/TRBV3-2 NA
CASSHQGGGGTRGAEAFF TGCGCCAGCAGCCACCAAGGTGGAGGGGGCACGCGGGGGGCTGAAGCTTTCTTT TRBJ1-1 TRBD1 TRBV4-1 NA
CASTQRGTIYGYTF TGTGCCAGCACCCAAAGAGGGACAATCTATGGCTACACCTTC TRBJ1-2 NA TRBV7-2 NA
CASSYDYVYNEQFF TGTGCCAGCAGCTACGACTATGTTTACAATGAGCAGTTCTTC TRBJ2-1 NA TRBV7-9 NA
CASTTGHGRGTEAFF TGTGCCAGCACCACAGGGCATGGCCGAGGGACTGAAGCTTTCTTT TRBJ1-1 NA TRBV19 NA
CSASGGKGFGGNEQFF TGCAGTGCTAGTGGGGGTAAGGGGTTCGGAGGTAATGAGCAGTTCTTC TRBJ2-1 NA TRBV20-1 NA